The next 19 T cell receptor beta chains were all read from a single sample in a study of OX40 agonist ivuxolimab in advanced cancers. Method: immunoSEQ multiplex PCR; TCRdb's copy keeps in-frame clones and lacks some. The sample yields about 40,000 clones, approximately 90% seen once. Here the sequenced sample was CD4+ or CD8+ T cells sorted from blood, taken in a trial of the OX40 agonist ivuxolimab. The receptors derive from an adult with an advanced solid tumor such as melanoma, head and neck, liver or kidney cancer.

The rearrangement joins TRBV27 to TRBJ1-5; 7 positions match TRBD1. Germline CDR1 and CDR2: MNHEY and SMNVEV (reference sequence). The CDR3 consists of 17 residues. With V trimmed by 0 bases and J by 0 bases, 5 bases remained unmatched. CDR3 region: CASSLSPGTDSNQPQHF. The CDR3 nucleotides are TGTGCCAGCAGTTTATCACCCGGGACAGATAGCAATCAGCCCCAGCATTTT.

CDR3 in amino acids: CASSLQGATVQETQYF. The CDR3 nucleotides are TGTGCCAGCAGCTTACAGGGGGCAACCGTCCAAGAGACCCAGTACTTC. The chain has TRBV9 and TRBJ2-5; 9 bases match TRBD1. The CDR3 is 16 amino acids. Per the germline V gene, CDR1 is SGDLS and CDR2 is YYNGEE. After removal of 4 bases from V and 1 base from J, the junction contained 8 bases not matched to a gene.

The genes are TRBV18 and TRBJ2-5, with 11 bases identical to TRBD1. The CDR3 totals 16 residues. Trimming at V came to 0 bases and at J to 2 bases, leaving 2 bases not matched to a gene. Per the germline V gene, CDR1 is KGHSH and CDR2 is LQKENI. CDR3 protein: CASSPPGQGGQETQYF. DNA of the CDR3: TGTGCCAGCTCACCACCGGGACAGGGGGGACAAGAGACCCAGTACTTC.

This clone was seen just once. The chain joins TRBV5-6 to TRBJ2-7; the match to TRBD2 covers 7 bases. The CDR3 loop spans 15 amino acids. With V trimmed by 4 bases and J by 2 bases, 9 bases remained unmatched. Germline CDR1 SGHDT, CDR2 YYEEEE. Here the CDR3 reads CASSRNRDYAYEQYF. The CDR3 DNA reads TGTGCCAGCAGCCGTAACCGGGACTACGCCTACGAGCAGTACTTC.

The chain links TRBV10-1 to TRBJ2-1; 9 bases are shared with TRBD1. Trimming took 5 bases from V and 2 from J; bases not matched to a gene: 4. The CDR3 extends over 15 amino acids. Per the germline V gene, CDR1 is WNHNN and CDR2 is SYGVQD (reference sequence). The CDR3 DNA sequence: TGCGCCAGCAGTCAGGGACAGGGCCCCTACAATGAGCAGTTCTTC. This codes for CASSQGQGPYNEQFF.

The rearrangement links TRBV15 to TRBJ1-3; D gene unclear. The CDR3 length is 16 residues. Germline values: CDR1 LNHNV, CDR2 YYDKDF (reference sequence). Trimming cost V 1 base and J 1 base, with 11 bases left between them. This chain's CDR3 is CATSRVSGASGNTIYF. As DNA, the CDR3 is TGTGCCACCAGCAGAGTCTCGGGAGCTTCTGGAAACACCATATATTTT.

A remark on this clone: This sample also contains other DNA sequences that code for the same CDR3. The rearrangement joins TRBV15 to TRBJ2-6; D remains ambiguous. The CDR3 spans 20 residues. V gave up 1 base and J gave up 0 bases, with 19 bases separating them. Germline CDR1 and CDR2: LNHNV and YYDKDF (reference sequence). CDR3 protein: CATSRVLGSLSLSGANVLTF. The CDR3 DNA reads TGTGCCACCAGCAGAGTGTTAGGCAGTCTCTCCCTCTCTGGGGCCAACGTCCTGACTTTC. The complete variable domain, with remaining parts taken from reference TRBV15 and TRBJ2-6, reads DAMVIQNPRYQVTQFGKPVTLSCSQTLNHNVMYWYQQKSSQAPKLLFHYYDKDFNNEADTPDNFQSRRPNTSFCFLDIRSPGLGDTAMYLCATSRVLGSLSLSGANVLTFGAGSRLTVL.

The chain carries TRBV11-2 and TRBJ1-2; no clear D gene. Trimming took 5 bases from V and 4 from J, leaving 11 bases between them. The CDR3 has 13 residues. Germline CDR1 and CDR2: SGHAT and FQNNGV. In DNA, the CDR3 is TGTGCCAGCAGCCCCATTAGACCCTATGGCTACACCTTC. Translation gives CASSPIRPYGYTF.

Note on this clone: At one boundary the junction diverges from the germline segment, which might be a read error. This chain links TRBV6-5 with TRBJ2-5; D might be TRBD1 or TRBD2, each matching 5 bases. The CDR3 sequence is 13 residues long. The germline V gene has CDR1 MNHEY and CDR2 SVGAGI. CDR3 bases: TGTGCCAGCGAGGGGCTCGTACAAGGGACCCAGTACTTC. Translating it yields CASEGLVQGTQYF.

The chain couples TRBV19 to TRBJ1-5; D unclear. The CDR3 has 18 residues. With 4 bases removed from V and 0 bases from J, the gap between germline ends came to 19 bases. CDR1 and CDR2 (germline): LNHDA, SQIVND (reference sequence). The CDR3 region has the DNA TGTGCCAGTAGTAGCATAAGAGGGCAGGATTATAGCAATCAGCCCCAGCATTTT. Translation gives CASSSIRGQDYSNQPQHF. The complete variable domain, with remaining parts taken from reference TRBV19 and TRBJ1-5, reads DGGITQSPKYLFRKEGQNVTLSCEQNLNHDAMYWYRQDPGQGLRLIYYSQIVNDFQKGDIAEGYSVSREKKESFPLTVTSAQKNPTAFYLCASSSIRGQDYSNQPQHFGDGTRLSIL.

This clone has a single count. This rearrangement joins TRBV5-1 to TRBJ2-5; D not certain. CDR1 is SGHRS, CDR2 YFSETQ, per germline. V lost 0 bases and J lost 5, with 5 bases in between. CDR3 length: 12 amino acids. The CDR3 coding sequence is TGCGCCAGCAGCTTGGAACTCGAGACCCAGTACTTC. Its protein product is CASSLELETQYF. Variable domain in full (rest from reference TRBV5-1 and TRBJ2-5): KAGVTQTPRYLIKTRGQQVTLSCSPISGHRSVSWYQQTPGQGLQFLFEYFSETQRNKGNFPGRFSGRQFSNSRSEMNVSTLELGDSALYLCASSLELETQYFGPGTRLLVL.

The chain employs TRBV5-1 and TRBJ2-7, with 7 bases fitting TRBD1. The trim removed 5 bases at V and 3 bases at J, leaving 5 bases unmatched. The germline gives CDR1 SGHRS, CDR2 YFSETQ. The CDR3 covers 13 residues. The CDR3: CASRWNRGYEQYF. The CDR3 DNA sequence: TGCGCCAGCAGGTGGAACAGGGGCTACGAGCAGTACTTC.

The chain recombines TRBV5-1 with TRBJ1-2, with 8 bases identical to TRBD1. The CDR3 is made up of 15 amino acids. Germline CDR1 reads SGHRS; CDR2 reads YFSETQ. Trimming at V came to 5 bases and at J to 6 bases, leaving 12 bases not matched to a gene. CDR3 nucleotides: TGCGCCAGCAGTGAATCAGGGGGCGGCGGGGATGGCTACACCTTC. Its protein product is CASSESGGGGDGYTF.

A single count supports this clone. This CDR3 reads CASNSLGGKLHTDTQYF. Written as DNA, the CDR3 is TGTGCCAGCAACTCGTTGGGGGGAAAACTCCACACAGATACGCAGTATTTT. V and J are TRBV13 and TRBJ2-3; the D gene is possibly TRBD2 (6 bases). From germline, CDR1 is PRHDT and CDR2 FYEKMQ (reference sequence). V was pared by 7 bases and J by 2 bases, with 22 bases between. The CDR3 totals 17 residues. The whole variable domain, filled in from reference TRBV13 and TRBJ2-3, reads AAGVIQSPRHLIKEKRETATLKCYPIPRHDTVYWYQQGPGQDPQFLISFYEKMQSDKGSIPDRFSAQQFSDYHSELNMSSLELGDSALYFCASNSLGGKLHTDTQYFGPGTRLTVL.

The V gene is TRBV7-2, the J gene TRBJ1-1, with 7 bases lining up with TRBD1. The CDR3 consists of 14 residues. The germline CDR1 and CDR2 sequences are SGHTA and FQGNSA. Germline trimming cut 5 bases from V and 4 bases from J; bases unmatched to any gene: 7. The CDR3 sequence: CASSPRQGTTEAFF. The DNA of the CDR3 is TGTGCCAGCAGCCCTCGACAGGGAACCACTGAAGCTTTCTTT.

This chain connects TRBV2 to TRBJ1-1; 9 bases are shared with TRBD1. The V and J ends lost 0 bases and 5 bases, in that order; junction bases with no gene match: 7. Germline-derived CDR1 and CDR2 are SNHLY and FYNNEI. The CDR3 length is 16 residues. The CDR3 nucleotides are TGTGCCAGCAGTGAAGCGATGGGACAGGGAGAGACTGAAGCTTTCTTT. The encoded protein is CASSEAMGQGETEAFF.

The chain recombines TRBV2 with TRBJ2-7, with D possibly called TRBD1 or TRBD2 (6 bases each). The CDR3 runs to 14 residues. V was cut by 8 bases and J by 3 bases, with 17 bases left in between. Per germline, CDR1 SNHLY and CDR2 FYNNEI. The CDR3 nucleotides read TGTGCCAGCCACGGGCAGGGGACTTACTACGAGCAGTACTTC. Protein: CASHGQGTYYEQYF.

As DNA, the CDR3 is TGTGCCAGCTCACCACCGCGGAGGGAGTCCTACGAGCAGTACTTC. It yields the protein CASSPPRRESYEQYF. V and J are TRBV18 and TRBJ2-7, with a weak D call TRBD2 (6 bases). This CDR3 spans 15 amino acids. Germline CDR1 reads KGHSH; CDR2 reads LQKENI. V lost 0 bases and J 1 base, leaving 10 bases between the germline ends.

The chain recombines TRBV5-4 with TRBJ2-7; D is uncertain. The ends were cut back, 4 bases at V and 2 bases at J, with 13 bases in the middle. There are 14 residues in the CDR3. Germline assignment: CDR1 SGHNT and CDR2 YYREEE (reference sequence). CDR3 sequence reads: CASSSPMTPYEQYF. For the CDR3, the DNA is TGTGCCAGCAGCAGCCCAATGACCCCCTACGAGCAGTACTTC.